The sequence of this T cell receptor (beta chain) was determined in a study of T cell responses to AZD1222 COVID-19 vaccine. At the level of the study: Whether given at about 4 or about 12 weeks, second doses were pooled.

Clones were read by immunoSEQ multiplex PCR, and TCRdb kept only the in-frame ones, dropping some. The sample includes about 100,000 clones, around 90% of them seen just once. Notes on this clone: Antigen unknown.

The study's findings and limits: Spike-specific TCR breadth and depth both grew after two AZD1222 doses. Donors were chiefly white British, with a greater number of females, and clonal diversity was perhaps underestimated.

The material was peripheral blood, obtained on day 0 of AZD1222 vaccination. This clonotype was sampled from an adult in good health.

DNA for the CDR3: TGTGCCAGCAGCTTGTTGGTAGCCTCATATAATTCACCCCTCCACTTT. Protein product: CASSLLVASYNSPLHF. The gene calls are TRBV5-6 and TRBJ1-6; no clear D. Germline values: CDR1 SGHDT, CDR2 YYEEEE. V lost 1 base and J lost 4, with 12 bases in between. This CDR3 is 16 amino acids long.